This T cell receptor beta chain was observed in a study of cytomegalovirus exposure and HLA in healthy donors (dated by TCRdb to 2016 to 2017). Concerning the study at large: According to an earlier analysis of 587 of the donors, about 179 million T cells yielded roughly 110 million unique TCR beta sequences and 276 Gb of sequence data. Class I and class II HLA loci were covered by the typing at four-digit resolution. High-throughput TCR immunosequencing, statistical association of individual TCRs with disease status, and machine learning were combined to predict cytomegalovirus infection status. The number of donors typed differed by locus, with roughly 629-640 for A, B, C, DRB1 and DQB1, roughly 550 for DQA1, 606 for DPA1, and some 470 for DPB1. Rather than using new phenotypic data, the later analysis identified candidate immune exposures from TCR beta sequences and from how often those sequences occurred across donors. Across 398 genotyped donors of the cohort, an average of about 250,000 unique TCR beta nucleotide sequences per donor were sequenced, and 15% to 20% of those sequences were non-productive. Genome-wide SNP genotypes for about three fifths of the roughly 700 donors were used in a later genetic analysis, which treated that subset as a discovery cohort. In a later analysis, previously published TCR beta repertoires from 666 donors were re-analyzed and high-resolution HLA genotyping was added so that TCR occurrence patterns could be studied. The study profiled the T cell repertoires of under 700 subjects by immunosequencing and related them to cytomegalovirus serostatus. The study was designed to test whether signatures of past pathogen exposure could be identified by cataloging public T cell receptors. Of the 300 to 500 genotyped donors, approximately 80% were placed in the genetic ancestry cluster associated with self-reported Caucasian donors. A few DR-DQ haplotypes were treated as single units for association and clustering because of strong linkage in the cohort. Every discovery cohort repertoire had been produced on one sequencing platform. Donor age, sex, ethnicity and CMV serostatus were compiled together with the repertoire data. An earlier analysis of around 640 of the donors used high-throughput TCR beta sequencing to judge whether each TCR beta V gene segment behaved as functional or pseudogenic. About 280 gigabases of sequencing data and approximately 85 million unique TCR sequences were included in an early release covering around 650 HLA-typed donors. Along with the approximately 670-subject first cohort, a separate validation cohort of 120 different subjects was used. Results and caveats for the whole study, not just this receptor: Cytomegalovirus status was reported to be diagnosed by the classifier with high specificity and sensitivity in both the original and validation cohorts. Strong co-occurrence of HLA alleles, especially DR and DQ, made assigning TCR associations to individual alleles difficult. In a later analysis, TCR association rates were found to vary across HLA loci, with the most associated TCRs seen for DRB1 alleles and the fewest for HLA-C alleles. A few of the identified cytomegalovirus-associated TCR beta chains were confirmed in vitro to be specific for cytomegalovirus antigens. It was suggested by the authors that the approach could potentially be generalized to other disease states and immunological phenotypes. A further reported finding was that TCR beta sequences accurately predicted the HLA-A and HLA-B alleles for most subjects in the first cohort. Most CMV-associated TCR beta chains appeared to be HLA-restricted in a later analysis, and the HLA associations seemed to be driven largely by CMV exposure. Compared with equally common non-associated chains, HLA-associated TCR beta chains in a later analysis were more clonally expanded and had lower generation probabilities. CMV serostatus was the only immune exposure information available for the cohort. A total of fewer than 200 TCR beta chains were listed by the study as associated with cytomegalovirus. According to a later analysis, parvovirus B19, influenza, CMV and Epstein-Barr virus appeared linked to several top co-occurrence clusters. Specific HLA alleles were associated with 15,000 to 20,000 TCR beta sequences at a false discovery rate of 0.05 in a later analysis. In a later genetic analysis, fewer N-insertions in productive TCRs were reported among donors in an Asian-associated ancestry cluster than the approximately 710-donor mean. While some public TCRs were present in many individuals, most TCR sequences turned up only very rarely across donors. Linkage disequilibrium might explain the correlated functional status among segregating V segments, but an unknown experimental factor could not be ruled out. The 87-base-pair reads could not distinguish some IMGT-functional V segments, including TRBV6-2 and TRBV6-3, so those segments were excluded. In a later genetic analysis, a missense DCLRE1C variant was associated with V-gene and J-gene trimming of TCR beta chains, and the association was replicated in an independent cohort. A cluster of highly shared sequence variants was judged likely to represent a technical artifact of the sequencing pipeline. Roughly uniform sequencing depth across donors was assumed in presence/absence analyses, although this assumption may not hold. Broadly in line with IMGT annotations, most TCR beta V segments showed up in productive rearrangements about 87% or about 30% of the time in an earlier analysis of 450 to 750 of the donors. Only TCR beta chains were sequenced in this cohort, and the absence of alpha or paired-chain data limited detectable features. HLA typing was unavailable for some donors at each locus, so association tests used only the typed subset. The earlier analysis of about 600 of the donors excluded around 17 rarely observed V segments, including chromosome 9 orphons, because counts were too low.

Library method: the immunoSEQ multiplex PCR assay. A mixture of 60 forward primers for TCR Vbeta segments and 13 reverse primers for TCR Jbeta segments was used in the multiplex PCR. Amplification of the CDR3 region of rearranged TCR beta genes was performed with a multiplex PCR assay on genomic DNA. The amplified TCR beta libraries were sequenced on the Illumina HiSeq System as 87-base-pair reads. The paper's data handling went like this. Across the 670 or so repertoires, a later analysis counted 80 million or so unique TCR beta chains, roughly 11 million of which were shared by at least two donors. Raw reads were error-corrected and collapsed into unique sequences with a nearest-neighbor algorithm that merged closely related sequences to remove PCR and sequencing errors. To assign V, D and J gene segments, CDR3 sequences were aligned to IMGT reference sequences. For a sequence to be retained, a match of at least six nucleotides to both a V gene segment and a J gene segment was required. Rearrangements were called productive when the CDR3 lacked stop codons and stayed in frame with V and J; all others were non-productive. CDR3 was defined according to IMGT convention as the region running from the second conserved V-encoded cysteine to the conserved J-encoded phenylalanine. The earlier analysis of fewer than 750 of the donors excluded sequences that lacked an unambiguous match to a single V gene segment. An earlier analysis of a few hundred of the donors classified V segments as functional when productive rearrangements were above 56.7% and as segregating when the standard deviation between donors was above 5%. A statistical classification framework was built to diagnose cytomegalovirus status from the catalog of TCR beta chain sequences. In a later analysis, V and J genes were assigned by comparing TCR nucleotide sequences against IMGT/GENE-DB human TR gene sequences. The TCRdist pipeline was used in a later analysis to assign CDR3 sequences and most-parsimonious VDJ recombination scenarios. In a later analysis, each TCR beta chain was defined by its CDR3 amino acid sequence together with its V-gene family, and reads without a unique V-gene family were excluded. As a way to deal with suspected cross-contamination and a sequencing artifact, a later analysis dropped 500 to 700 nucleotide sequences that were highly shared and had low generation probability. For each public chain, a later analysis derived a clonal expansion index from normalized ranks of inferred template counts within each repertoire. In a later analysis, generation probabilities were computed using a VDJ recombination model fitted to out-of-frame rearrangements, and the results were checked against IGoR. Hypergeometric tests were used in a later analysis to score TCR-TCR, TCR-HLA and TCR-CMV co-occurrence, with a repertoire-size bias correction applied to the TCR pairs. In a later analysis, false discovery rates were estimated by permuting HLA or CMV assignments 20 times. A later analysis grouped co-occurring TCRs with DBSCAN, adding TCRdist sequence similarity when clustering within HLA-allele-positive subsets. Repertoires with fewer than 30,000 or more than 120,000 public chains were left out of co-occurrence clustering, as were about five repertoires with anomalous nucleotide sharing. Here the immuneACCESS table is served through TCRdb, limited to in-frame sequences with V and J called. Missing clones are a known gap in these copies; in checked studies unresolved V genes cover under half, and the rest lacks a known reason. The DNA was the basis for D and trimming; V, J and clone size are from that table. This sample has about 160,000 clones in its table, and roughly two thirds of those were observed once. The ten largest make up 2.8% of the sample.

Concerning this clone: This clone's antigen is unknown. Within one base of it there is no much larger clone, and no base qualities were kept.

CDR1 is given as SGHRS and CDR2 as YFSETQ, both from the germline V gene. A distance of 17 bases separates the germline ends of V and J, which lose 0 bases and 7 bases respectively. The CDR3 has 16 amino acids, counting the end cysteine and phenylalanine. Only the CDR3 DNA stays, 48 bases, in frame from base 1. The cohort comprised around 700 healthy bone marrow donors. At the time of sampling, all cohort members were nominally healthy, though unrecorded immune exposures were likely present. The donor tested CMV seropositive, placing the donor among the 289 seropositive members of the cohort. A peripheral blood sample was provided by each donor, and peripheral blood mononuclear cells were used for TCR beta sequencing. Genomic DNA was extracted from the blood cell samples with the Qiagen DNeasy Blood Extraction Kit.

The receptor chain draws on TRBV5-1 and TRBJ1-3, and TRBD1 may be the D gene, going by 5 matching bases. This receptor was taken from a woman in her forties in good health and CMV-seropositive. The sample was PBMCs. Here is the DNA: TGCGCCAGCAGCTTGGGGGACTCTCCCACGGGGAACACCATATATTTT. This is translated as CASSLGDSPTGNTIYF.